The TCR beta chain under discussion was sequenced for a study of cytomegalovirus exposure and HLA in healthy donors. Study-level findings and limits: For most TCR beta V segments, an earlier analysis put the productive rate at about 87% or about 30% of the time. HLA alleles showed associations with 16,951 TCR beta sequences in a later analysis, at a 0.05 false discovery rate.

The V end lost 4 bases, the J end lost 7 bases, and 11 bases lay between the germline ends. Germline CDR1 and CDR2: LNHDA and SQIVND (reference sequence). The CDR3 consists of 12 residues. PCR used 60 Vbeta primers and 13 Jbeta primers. The method was immunoSEQ multiplex PCR; TCRdb's version includes in-frame clones alone and lacks a portion of them. The sample totals about 160,000 clones. About this clone: The target antigen is unknown.

This receptor was taken from a woman aged 55 to 70 in good health and CMV-seronegative. This rearrangement joins TRBV19 to TRBJ2-7, with D maybe TRBD2 (6 bases). The sample taken for sequencing was PBMCs. In DNA form, the CDR3 reads TGTGCCAGTAGTACCGGGACTCCTGAGCAGTACTTC. Its translation is CASSTGTPEQYF.